This T cell receptor beta chain came from a study of blood T cells in healthy people across ages (dated by TCRdb to about 2015). Background for the entire study: In model experiments, template switching captured about one uniquely barcoded TCR beta cDNA molecule for every two T cells. Age-related changes in TCR beta repertoire diversity were measured in the study by deep sequencing normalized with unique cDNA molecular identifiers. The donors were divided into four age groups: young (average roughly 15 years), middle-aged (about 39), aged (about 61) and long-lived (more than 75). To avoid experimental bias, donors of different ages were spread randomly across the sequencing lanes. The study analyzed two additional independent replicas of 1 million unique cDNA reads from the same blood draw for two donors, one aged 18 to 30 and one aged 80 or older. Broader findings and caveats from the paper: Compared with the aged group, the long-lived group had more naive CD4+ T cells, fewer expanded clones and increased TCR diversity, a pattern suggesting age selection. Observed TCR beta diversity per million T cells fell roughly linearly with age, and a significant reduction was already apparent by age about 36. Observed TCR beta diversity correlated strongly with the percentage of naive T cells measured by flow cytometry. Because profiling used bulk unsorted PBMCs, naive and antigen-experienced compartments could not be compared conclusively. Estimates of total diversity based on one million sequenced T cells were regarded as lower bounds and as underestimates. The CMV infection status of donors was not known, potentially confounding age-related changes in expanded clonotypes.

For this chain, trimming is 5 bases at the V end and 0 bases at the J end, and the number of junction bases without a gene match is 3. CDR1 and CDR2 (ENHRY, SYGVKD) derive from the germline V gene. The CDR3 numbers 15 residues from cysteine through phenylalanine. Only the CDR3 DNA is retained, 45 bases long and in frame from the first base. The library was prepared using 5' RACE. These reads were obtained on an Illumina HiSeq 2500. A second PCR of about 6 to 11 cycles was performed with a sample-barcoded 5' primer and a J-beta primer mix. A unique molecular identifier was introduced onto each TCR beta cDNA molecule by a template-switch 5' adaptor carrying 12 random nucleotides. Each sample yielded at least 3 million CDR3-containing paired-end reads. First-strand cDNA was synthesized from all RNA with the Mint cDNA synthesis kit, primed by a TRBC-specific oligonucleotide. Following uracil-DNA glycosylase treatment, a first 18-cycle PCR with universal primers M1SS and BC2_uni_R was performed on all cDNA. Processing in the source paper ran as follows. For normalization, 1 million high-quality reads, each with a distinct molecular identifier, were randomly selected from each sample. Reads with shared molecular identifiers were discarded instead of being binned into consensus sequences. MiTCR, with a Q25 quality threshold and the strictest error-elimination algorithm, was used for CDR3 identification, clonotype clustering and error correction. A nonparametric unseen species model using Euler transformation provided a lower-bound estimate of total TCR beta diversity. Using fastp at Q25 and MiXCR, TCRdb reprocessed the public reads and kept productive beta chains. Rows with one shared CDR3 protein collapse into an entry with the most common genes and DNA. The V and J calls, along with clone size, are taken from TCRdb and not from the paper's own processing. The sample table contains roughly 500,000 distinct CDR3 sequences; only one count was recorded for 27% of them. The biggest ten clones account for around 20% of the sample.

This clonotype turned up a few times. Its cognate antigen has yet to be identified. Per-base qualities were not stored, and no clone one base away is much larger. The roughly 39 donors, aged about 6 to 95 years, were systemically healthy Caucasian individuals from Russia. Around 9.8 milliliters of peripheral blood were collected from each donor into EDTA-treated Vacutainer tubes. Ficoll-Paque density-gradient centrifugation was used to isolate PBMCs, with at least 6 million obtained per sample. Total RNA was extracted from PBMCs with Trizol reagent, with at least 6 micrograms obtained per sample. Naive CD45RAhigh/CD27high T cell percentages were measured by flow cytometry on a PBMC aliquot from every donor.

The chain employs TRBV10-3 and TRBJ1-1, with TRBD1 matching 10 junction bases. The sequencing input was blood. The sequence was obtained from a woman in her sixties or seventies in good health. The encoded CDR3 is CAISKGQGMNTEAFF. Here is the DNA: TGTGCCATCAGTAAGGGACAGGGGATGAACACTGAAGCTTTCTTT.